The 21 T cell receptor beta chains listed next were all sequenced from one sample in a study of patients and donors after allogeneic stem cell transplantation. TCRdb itself ran the RT-PCR reads through MiXCR, one entry per CDR3 protein. The table lists about 88,000 distinct CDR3 sequences, under 50% of them singletons. Sequenced input: blood, either unsorted or a sorted T cell fraction (not recorded which). These receptors came from a human donor who was either an allogeneic HSCT recipient or a stem cell or donor lymphocyte infusion donor (not recorded which). It is not recorded whose cells these are; they may come from a transplant donor.

This clonotype was observed once. This rearrangement joins TRBV2 to TRBJ1-2; D might be TRBD1 (6 bases). This CDR3 has 13 amino acids. Trimming pared 8 bases from V and 2 bases from J, leaving 12 bases between. Germline CDR1 and CDR2: SNHLY and FYNNEI. The CDR3 nucleotides read TGTGCCAGCGGTTGGGGGCCGAACTATGGCTACACCTTC. Amino acid sequence: CASGWGPNYGYTF.

In its sample, this clonotype was seen a few times. This chain links TRBV7-2 with TRBJ2-1; a weak D match, TRBD2 (5 bases). Germline V CDR1 and CDR2: SGHTA, FQGNSA. This CDR3 has 17 amino acids. V lost 0 bases to trimming and J lost 7 bases, with 19 bases between them. CDR3: CASSLARGLSRENEQFF. The CDR3 nucleotides are TGTGCCAGCAGCTTAGCGCGCGGGTTATCGCGTGAGAATGAGCAGTTCTTC.

The chain couples TRBV10-3 to TRBJ2-3, with 9 bases that match TRBD2. CDR1 and CDR2 from the germline V gene are ENHRY and SYGVKD. The ends lost 0 bases at V and 4 bases at J; junction bases unmatched: 11. There are 18 residues in the CDR3. CDR3 loop: CAISESTRVAGAPDTQYF. The CDR3 bases are TGTGCCATCAGTGAGTCGACTCGAGTAGCGGGAGCCCCAGATACGCAGTATTTT.

The chain uses TRBV7-8 and TRBJ1-5, with D perhaps matching TRBD1 (5 bases). Trimming cost V 3 bases and J 8 bases, with 20 bases left between them. The CDR3 contains 16 residues. CDR1 and CDR2 (germline): SGHVS, FQNEAQ. This chain's CDR3 is CASSFGLGGGSEPQHF. As DNA, the CDR3 is TGTGCCAGCAGCTTCGGCCTCGGGGGTGGAAGTGAGCCCCAGCATTTT.

The V and J genes are TRBV19 and TRBJ1-1; tentative D call: TRBD1 (6 bases). The V and J ends lost 1 base and 0 bases respectively, with 12 bases between them. The CDR3 covers 16 residues. The germline CDR1 and CDR2 sequences are LNHDA and SQIVND (reference sequence). CDR3 loop: CASSIGPQGMNTEAFF. The CDR3 DNA reads as TGTGCCAGTAGTATAGGACCCCAGGGGATGAACACTGAAGCTTTCTTT.

This clonotype was seen a handful of times. The rearrangement joins TRBV29-1 to TRBJ1-1; no definite D call. This CDR3 has 14 amino acids. Germline loops: CDR1 SQVTM, CDR2 ANQGSEA. Deletions cut 6 bases from V and 1 base from J, with 15 bases between. CDR3 region: CSVAGRETNTEAFF. CDR3 DNA: TGCAGCGTCGCCGGGAGGGAAACGAACACTGAAGCTTTCTTT.

In DNA, the CDR3 is TGCGCCAGCAGTCTAAGACAGGGTACGGCTAACTATGGCTACACCTTC. This sequence encodes CASSLRQGTANYGYTF. This chain uses TRBV4-1 with TRBJ1-2; 7 bases map to TRBD1. The trim removed 6 bases at V and 0 bases at J, leaving 10 bases unmatched. Per the germline V gene, CDR1 is MGHRA and CDR2 is YSYEKL. CDR3 size: 16 residues.

There are a few counts of this clonotype. The chain is built from TRBV6-2 or TRBV6-3 and TRBJ1-2, with D unresolved. The germline V gene encodes CDR1 MNHEY and CDR2 SVGEGT. Trimming removed 2 bases at V and 4 bases at J, with 5 bases between. The CDR3 length is 12 residues. CDR3 in DNA: TGTGCCAGCAGTTACGGGATCTATGGCTACACCTTC. Translating gives CASSYGIYGYTF.

This clonotype was observed a handful of times. The chain is built from TRBV28 and TRBJ2-4; D is perhaps TRBD1 (5 bases). The CDR3 spans 13 residues. Germline loops: CDR1 MDHEN, CDR2 SYDVKM. Trimming removed 3 bases at V and 8 bases at J, with 11 bases between. For the CDR3, the DNA is TGTGCCAGCAGTTTTGGGGCGGTAGACATTCAGTACTTC. Protein: CASSFGAVDIQYF. Looking up the rest from reference TRBV28 and TRBJ2-4 gives the full variable domain: DVKVTQSSRYLVKRTGEKVFLECVQDMDHENMFWYRQDPGLGLRLIYFSYDVKMKEKGDIPEGYSVSREKKERFSLILESASTNQTSMYLCASSFGAVDIQYFGAGTRLSVL.

The chain links TRBV28 to TRBJ1-3, with D perhaps TRBD1 (5 bases). V lost 8 bases and J 2 bases, leaving 13 bases between the germline ends. Per germline, CDR1 MDHEN and CDR2 SYDVKM. The CDR3 totals 14 residues. The DNA for the CDR3 is TGTGCCAGCGTCGCTGGGGCGGCTGGAAACACCATATATTTT. Its protein is CASVAGAAGNTIYF.

This chain uses TRBV9 with TRBJ2-3; TRBD2 matches at 9 bases. This CDR3 has 17 amino acids. In germline, CDR1 is SGDLS, CDR2 YYNGEE. V dropped 0 bases and J dropped 6; count of bases not matched to a gene: 11. CDR3: CASSVEAGGPSFDTQYF. CDR3 nucleotides: TGTGCCAGCAGCGTAGAGGCGGGAGGGCCGAGTTTTGATACGCAGTATTTT.

This clonotype was seen repeatedly, ten times or more. The chain links TRBV2 to TRBJ2-3, with 9 bases fitting TRBD2. The CDR3 has 16 residues. The V gene's germline CDR1 is SNHLY and CDR2 FYNNEI. The trim removed 8 bases at V and 0 bases at J, leaving 9 bases unmatched. The CDR3 sequence is CASWLSSGRSTDTQYF. CDR3 sequence (DNA): TGTGCCAGCTGGCTATCGAGCGGGAGGAGCACAGATACGCAGTATTTT.

The chain links TRBV15 to TRBJ1-5; weak D call: TRBD1 (6 bases). Germline V gene data show CDR1 as LNHNV and CDR2 as YYDKDF (reference sequence). The CDR3 covers 14 residues. Between the trimmed V and J ends, which lost 4 bases and 3 bases, there was a span of 10 bases. The CDR3 bases are TGTGCCACCAGCACCCGGGACACCAATCAGCCCCAGCATTTT. Amino acids: CATSTRDTNQPQHF.

This rearrangement joins TRBV6-1 to TRBJ2-4; maybe TRBD2 (6 bases). The germline V gene encodes CDR1 MNHNS and CDR2 SASEGT. This CDR3 comprises 14 residues. V was trimmed by 5 bases and J by 7 bases, leaving 15 bases between them. The CDR3 loop is CASSLGGAENIQYF. The CDR3 bases are TGTGCCAGCAGTTTAGGCGGGGCTGAGAACATTCAGTACTTC.

This CDR3 is CASSHRGPSNQPQHF. The CDR3 region has the DNA TGTGCCAGCAGTCACAGGGGGCCTAGCAATCAGCCCCAGCATTTT. The rearrangement links TRBV12-3 or TRBV12-4 to TRBJ1-5; 9 positions match TRBD1. Trimming cost V 5 bases and J 0 bases; bases outside gene matches: 2. The CDR3 is made up of 15 amino acids.

The rearrangement links TRBV30 to TRBJ2-5, with D possibly matching TRBD1 (6 bases). Between the trimmed V and J ends, which lost 1 base and 5 bases, there was a span of 26 bases. The germline V gene has CDR1 GTSNPN and CDR2 SVGIG (reference sequence). This CDR3 has 18 residues. CDR3 sequence (DNA): TGTGCCTGGAGTGACTTAGAGGGGGACCCTCACAGTGGGGAGACCCAGTACTTC. Its protein is CAWSDLEGDPHSGETQYF.

V usage is TRBV13 and J usage is TRBJ2-3; D ambiguous. The V and J ends lost 8 bases and 2 bases respectively, with 5 bases between them. Looked up from germline, CDR1 is PRHDT and CDR2 is FYEKMQ (reference sequence). CDR3 length equals 11 residues. CDR3 coding DNA: TGTGCCAGCGGATACACAGATACGCAGTATTTT. It specifies CASGYTDTQYF.

The chain uses TRBV7-2 and TRBJ1-2, with 8 bases aligning to TRBD1. V gave up 3 bases and J gave up 6 bases; unmatched junction bases: 6. The CDR3 runs to 14 residues. CDR1 is SGHTA, CDR2 FQGNSA, per germline. CDR3 sequence reads: CASSFYRGQDGYTF. The DNA of the CDR3 is TGTGCCAGCAGCTTTTACAGGGGACAGGATGGCTACACCTTC.

V gene TRBV9 combines with J gene TRBJ1-1; D unclear. The ends were cut back, 0 bases at V and 2 bases at J, with 5 bases in the middle. Germline V gene lookup returns CDR1 SGDLS and CDR2 YYNGEE. This CDR3 is built from 13 residues. The CDR3 DNA is TGTGCCAGCAGCGTAGGCCCTAACACTGAAGCTTTCTTT. Protein product: CASSVGPNTEAFF.

The chain employs TRBV7-3 and TRBJ1-1, with unresolved D. Germline V lookup: CDR1 SGHTA, CDR2 FQGTGA. There are 13 residues in the CDR3. Between the trimmed V and J ends, which lost 0 bases and 1 base, there was a span of 3 bases. The chain's CDR3 is CASSLTTNTEAFF. The DNA for the CDR3 is TGTGCCAGCAGCTTAACAACGAACACTGAAGCTTTCTTT. Drawing the rest from reference TRBV7-3 and TRBJ1-1, the complete variable domain is GAGVSQTPSNKVTEKGKYVELRCDPISGHTALYWYRQSLGQGPEFLIYFQGTGAADDSGLPNDRFFAVRPEGSVSTLKIQRTERGDSAVYLCASSLTTNTEAFFGQGTRLTVV.

This clonotype was found a few times. The rearrangement links TRBV7-2 to TRBJ1-2, with a weak D call TRBD1 (5 bases). The germline gives CDR1 SGHTA, CDR2 FQGNSA. The CDR3 has 14 amino acids. V dropped 0 bases and J dropped 7 bases, with 12 bases sitting between them. CDR3 nucleotide sequence: TGTGCCAGCAGCTTAGCGGGCAGGGCCTTTGGCTACACCTTC. It is translated as CASSLAGRAFGYTF.